The clone carrying this T cell receptor beta chain occurred once. Terminally differentiated effector memory CD45RA+ cells were left out of the naive CD8 fraction, which was CD45RO-negative and positively selected for CCR7. The CDR3 is 13 residues long. Per germline, CDR1 SGHRS and CDR2 YFSETQ. V was trimmed by 3 bases and J by 6 bases, leaving 10 bases between them. This entry comes from a study of shared clonotypes between healthy human individuals. The method was immunoSEQ multiplex PCR; TCRdb's version includes in-frame clones alone and lacks a portion of them. The table includes about 680,000 clones, about 90% detected once.

The V and J genes are TRBV5-1 and TRBJ2-1, with D unresolved. The sequenced sample consisted of naive CD8+ T cells sorted from blood. This clonotype originated in a man under 40 in good health. For the CDR3, the DNA is TGCGCCAGCAGCTCGTTTCTGTCCAATGAGCAGTTCTTC. It codes for CASSSFLSNEQFF.